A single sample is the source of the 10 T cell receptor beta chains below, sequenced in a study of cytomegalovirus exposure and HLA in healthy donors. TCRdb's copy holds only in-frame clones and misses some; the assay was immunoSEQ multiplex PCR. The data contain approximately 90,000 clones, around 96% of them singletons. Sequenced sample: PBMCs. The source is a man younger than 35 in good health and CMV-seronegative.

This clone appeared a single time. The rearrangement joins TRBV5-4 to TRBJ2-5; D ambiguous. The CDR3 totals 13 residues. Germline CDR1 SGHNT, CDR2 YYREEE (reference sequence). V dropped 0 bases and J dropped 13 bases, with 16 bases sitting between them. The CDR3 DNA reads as TGTGCCAGCAGCTTGGCCGTAGCAGAGTCTCCGTACTTC. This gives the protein CASSLAVAESPYF. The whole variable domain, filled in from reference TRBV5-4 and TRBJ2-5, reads ETGVTQSPTHLIKTRGQQVTLRCSSQSGHNTVSWYQQALGQGPQFIFQYYREEENGRGNFPPRFSGLQFPNYSSELNVNALELDDSALYLCASSLAVAESPYFGPGTRLLVL.

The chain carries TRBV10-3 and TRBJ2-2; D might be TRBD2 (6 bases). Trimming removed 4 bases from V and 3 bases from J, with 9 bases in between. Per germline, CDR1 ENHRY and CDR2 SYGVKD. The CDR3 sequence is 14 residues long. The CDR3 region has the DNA TGTGCCATCAGTGGACAGCGGGACACCGGGGAGCTGTTTTTT. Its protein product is CAISGQRDTGELFF.

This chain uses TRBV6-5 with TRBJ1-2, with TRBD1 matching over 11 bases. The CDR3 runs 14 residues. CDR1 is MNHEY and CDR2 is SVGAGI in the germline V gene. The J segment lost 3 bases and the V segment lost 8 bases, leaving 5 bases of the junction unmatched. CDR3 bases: TGTGCCAGCTCCACGGGACAGGGGGACTATGGCTACACCTTC. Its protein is CASSTGQGDYGYTF.

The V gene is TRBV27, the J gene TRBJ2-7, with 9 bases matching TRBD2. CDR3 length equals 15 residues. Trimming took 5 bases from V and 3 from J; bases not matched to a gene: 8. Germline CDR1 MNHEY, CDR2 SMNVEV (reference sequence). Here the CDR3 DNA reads TGTGCCAGCAGTCAGACGGCGGGAGGGTTCTACGAGCAGTACGTC. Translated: CASSQTAGGFYEQYV.

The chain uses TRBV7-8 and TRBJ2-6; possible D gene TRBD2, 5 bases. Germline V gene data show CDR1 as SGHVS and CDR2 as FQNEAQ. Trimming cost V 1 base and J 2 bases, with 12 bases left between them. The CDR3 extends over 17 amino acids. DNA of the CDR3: TGTGCCAGCAGCTTAGAGGGAGTAGGTGCTGGGGCCAACGTCCTGACTTTC. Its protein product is CASSLEGVGAGANVLTF. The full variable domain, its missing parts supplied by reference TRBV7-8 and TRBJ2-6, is GAGVSQSPRYKVAKRGQDVALRCDPISGHVSLFWYQQALGQGPEFLTYFQNEAQLDKSGLPSDRFFAERPEGSVSTLKIQRTQQEDSAVYLCASSLEGVGAGANVLTFGAGSRLTVL.

The CDR3 DNA reads TGTGCCAGCTCACCCGACAATTCGAACACCGGGGAGCTGTTTTTT. It translates to CASSPDNSNTGELFF. The gene calls are TRBV18 and TRBJ2-2, with D hard to call. V lost 3 bases and J 0 bases, leaving 8 bases between the germline ends. Germline V gene data show CDR1 as KGHSH and CDR2 as LQKENI. The CDR3 covers 15 residues.

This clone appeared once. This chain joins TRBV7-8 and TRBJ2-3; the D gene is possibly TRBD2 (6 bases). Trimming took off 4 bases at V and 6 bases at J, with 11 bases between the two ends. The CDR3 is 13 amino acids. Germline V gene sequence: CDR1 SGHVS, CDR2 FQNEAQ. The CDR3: CASSWARGDTQYF. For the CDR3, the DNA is TGTGCCAGCAGCTGGGCCCGGGGGGATACGCAGTATTTT.

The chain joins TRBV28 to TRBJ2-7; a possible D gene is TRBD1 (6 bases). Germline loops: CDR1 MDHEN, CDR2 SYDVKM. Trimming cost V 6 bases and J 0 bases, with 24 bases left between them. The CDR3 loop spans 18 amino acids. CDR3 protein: CASSHGKAGTISSYEQYF. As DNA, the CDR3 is TGTGCCAGCAGCCACGGGAAGGCAGGGACAATTAGCTCCTACGAGCAGTACTTC.

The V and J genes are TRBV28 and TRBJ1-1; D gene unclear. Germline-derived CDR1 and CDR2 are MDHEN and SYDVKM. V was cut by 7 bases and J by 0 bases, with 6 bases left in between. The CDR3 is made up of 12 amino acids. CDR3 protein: CASTIMNTEAFF. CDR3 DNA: TGTGCCAGCACTATCATGAACACTGAAGCTTTCTTT. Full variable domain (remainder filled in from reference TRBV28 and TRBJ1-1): DVKVTQSSRYLVKRTGEKVFLECVQDMDHENMFWYRQDPGLGLRLIYFSYDVKMKEKGDIPEGYSVSREKKERFSLILESASTNQTSMYLCASTIMNTEAFFGQGTRLTVV.

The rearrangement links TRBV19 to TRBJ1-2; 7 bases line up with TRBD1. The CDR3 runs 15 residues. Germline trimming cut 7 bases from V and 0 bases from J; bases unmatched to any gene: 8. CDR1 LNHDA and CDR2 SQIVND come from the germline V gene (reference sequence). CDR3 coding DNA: TGTGCCAGTACCCACTCGGGACAGACTAACTATGGCTACACCTTC. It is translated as CASTHSGQTNYGYTF.